Detailed here is one T cell receptor beta chain. Its antigen is not known. The data are from a study of T cell responses to AZD1222 COVID-19 vaccine. Study summary: Some second doses came at about 4 weeks and others at about 12 weeks; these were pooled.

Generated by immunoSEQ multiplex PCR, the TCRdb table keeps only in-frame clones and is missing some. The table lists 140,000 to 150,000 clones, roughly 90% of them singletons. The V gene's germline CDR1 is SGHRS and CDR2 YFSETQ. V was cut by 5 bases and J by 4 bases, with 9 bases left in between. The CDR3 has 12 amino acids. Study-level findings and limits: Seropositive AZD1222 recipients at baseline numbered only six or seven. Spike was spanned by vaccine-associated CD4 TCRs, which were dominant at 160-218 and 743-854.

This receptor was obtained from an adult in good health. This chain uses TRBV5-1 with TRBJ1-2; D gene ambiguous. The sample consisted of peripheral blood, taken on day 0 of AZD1222 vaccination. CDR3 bases: TGCGCCAGCAGTGTGGGGATCTATGGCTACACCTTC. Its translation is CASSVGIYGYTF.